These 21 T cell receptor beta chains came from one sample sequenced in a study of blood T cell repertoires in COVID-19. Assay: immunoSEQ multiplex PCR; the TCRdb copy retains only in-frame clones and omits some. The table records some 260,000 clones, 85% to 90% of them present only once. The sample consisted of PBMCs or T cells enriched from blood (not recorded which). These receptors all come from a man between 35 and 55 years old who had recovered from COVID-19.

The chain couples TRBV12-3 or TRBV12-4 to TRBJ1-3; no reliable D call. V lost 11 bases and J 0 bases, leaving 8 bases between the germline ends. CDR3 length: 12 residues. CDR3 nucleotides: TGTGCCGGGAGGAGCTCTGGAAACACCATATATTTT. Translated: CAGRSSGNTIYF.

CDR3 loop: CASSRTGFEQFF. The CDR3 DNA reads as TGTGCCAGCAGCCGGACAGGGTTTGAGCAGTTCTTC. The chain uses TRBV7-6 and TRBJ2-1, with TRBD1 matching 8 bases. The CDR3 is 12 residues long. Germline CDR1 is SGHVS and CDR2 is FNYEAQ. The J segment lost 9 bases and the V segment lost 5 bases, leaving 3 bases of the junction unmatched.

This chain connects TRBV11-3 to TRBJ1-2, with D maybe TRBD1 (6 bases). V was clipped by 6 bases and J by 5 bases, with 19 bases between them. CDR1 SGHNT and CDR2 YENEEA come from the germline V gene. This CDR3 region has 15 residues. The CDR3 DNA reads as TGTGCCAGCAGTTCCTACCCGACAGGTTCTTATGGCTACACCTTC. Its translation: CASSSYPTGSYGYTF.

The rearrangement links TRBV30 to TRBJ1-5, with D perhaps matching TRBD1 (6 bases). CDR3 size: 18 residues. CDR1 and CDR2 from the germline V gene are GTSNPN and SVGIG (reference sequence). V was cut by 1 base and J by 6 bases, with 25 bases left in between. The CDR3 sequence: CAWSAQPSGGARGQPQHF. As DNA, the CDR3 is TGTGCCTGGAGTGCCCAACCCTCCGGGGGGGCAAGGGGTCAGCCCCAGCATTTT.

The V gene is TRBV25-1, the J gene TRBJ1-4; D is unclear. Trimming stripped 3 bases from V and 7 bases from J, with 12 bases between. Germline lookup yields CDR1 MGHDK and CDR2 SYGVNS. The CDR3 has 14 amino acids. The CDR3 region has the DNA TGTGCCAGCAGTGACCGGCCAAGGAGTGAAAAACTGTTTTTT. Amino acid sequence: CASSDRPRSEKLFF.

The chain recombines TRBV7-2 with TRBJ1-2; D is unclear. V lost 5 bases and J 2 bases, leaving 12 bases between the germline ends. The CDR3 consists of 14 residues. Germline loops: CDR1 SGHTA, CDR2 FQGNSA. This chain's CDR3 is CASSVNLDNYGYTF. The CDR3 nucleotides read TGTGCCAGCAGCGTAAACCTAGACAACTATGGCTACACCTTC. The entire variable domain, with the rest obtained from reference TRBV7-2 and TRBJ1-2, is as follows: GAGVSQSPSNKVTEKGKDVELRCDPISGHTALYWYRQSLGQGLEFLIYFQGNSAPDKSGLPSDRFSAERTGGSVSTLTIQRTQQEDSAVYLCASSVNLDNYGYTFGSGTRLTVV.

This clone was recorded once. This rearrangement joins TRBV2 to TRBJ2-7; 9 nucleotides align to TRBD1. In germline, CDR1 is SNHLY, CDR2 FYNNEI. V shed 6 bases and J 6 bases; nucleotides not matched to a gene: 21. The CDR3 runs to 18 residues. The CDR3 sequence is CASRRRQPHRGLEGEQYF. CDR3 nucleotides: TGTGCCAGCAGACGAAGGCAACCCCACAGGGGGCTCGAAGGCGAGCAGTACTTC.

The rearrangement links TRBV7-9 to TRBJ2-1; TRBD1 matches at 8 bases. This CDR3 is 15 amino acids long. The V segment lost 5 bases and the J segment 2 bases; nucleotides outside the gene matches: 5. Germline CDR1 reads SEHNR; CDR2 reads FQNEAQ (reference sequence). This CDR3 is CASSPRQGTYNEQFF. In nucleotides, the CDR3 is TGTGCCAGCAGCCCTAGACAGGGGACCTACAATGAGCAGTTCTTC.

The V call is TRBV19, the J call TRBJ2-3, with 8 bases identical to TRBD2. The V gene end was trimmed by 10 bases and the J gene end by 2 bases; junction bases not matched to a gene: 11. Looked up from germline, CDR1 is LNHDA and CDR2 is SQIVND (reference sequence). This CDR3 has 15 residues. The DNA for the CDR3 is TGTGCCACTCAACCACTAGCGGTGAACACAGATACGCAGTATTTT. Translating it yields CATQPLAVNTDTQYF.

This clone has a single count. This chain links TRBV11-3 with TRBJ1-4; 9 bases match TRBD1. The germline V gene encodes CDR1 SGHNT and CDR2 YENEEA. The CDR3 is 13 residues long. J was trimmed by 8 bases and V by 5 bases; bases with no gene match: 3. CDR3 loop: CASSRGQGEKLFF. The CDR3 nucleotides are TGTGCCAGCAGCAGGGGACAGGGCGAAAAACTGTTTTTT.

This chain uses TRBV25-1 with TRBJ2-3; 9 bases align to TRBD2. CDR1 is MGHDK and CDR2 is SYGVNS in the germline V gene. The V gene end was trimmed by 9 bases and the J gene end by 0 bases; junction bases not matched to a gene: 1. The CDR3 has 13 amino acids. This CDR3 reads CASTSGSTDTQYF. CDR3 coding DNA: TGTGCCAGTACTAGCGGGAGCACAGATACGCAGTATTTT.

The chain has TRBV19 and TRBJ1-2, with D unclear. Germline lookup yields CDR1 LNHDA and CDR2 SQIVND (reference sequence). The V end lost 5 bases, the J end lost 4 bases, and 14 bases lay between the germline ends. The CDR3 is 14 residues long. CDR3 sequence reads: CASSQTFAPYGYTF. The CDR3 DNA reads TGTGCCAGTAGTCAGACTTTTGCCCCCTATGGCTACACCTTC.

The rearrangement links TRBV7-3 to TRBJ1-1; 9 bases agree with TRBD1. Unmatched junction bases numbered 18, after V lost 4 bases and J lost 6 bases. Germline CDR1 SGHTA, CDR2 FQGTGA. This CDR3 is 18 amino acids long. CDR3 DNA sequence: TGTGCCAGCAGCTCCTTTGTCCCGGGACAGGGTTACTGGGCTGAAGCTTTCTTT. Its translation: CASSSFVPGQGYWAEAFF.

CDR3 in DNA: TGCGCCAGCAGCTTGGGGCTAGCGGGAATAACCTCCTACAATGAGCAGTTCTTC. Protein: CASSLGLAGITSYNEQFF. This chain links TRBV5-1 with TRBJ2-1; the match to TRBD2 covers 9 bases. CDR3 size: 18 residues. Unmatched junction bases numbered 7, after V lost 0 bases and J lost 0 bases. Germline V CDR1 and CDR2: SGHRS, YFSETQ.

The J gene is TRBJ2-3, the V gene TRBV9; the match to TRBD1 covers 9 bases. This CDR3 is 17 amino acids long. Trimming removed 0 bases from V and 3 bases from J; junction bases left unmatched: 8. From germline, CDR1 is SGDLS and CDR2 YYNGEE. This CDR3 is CASSVANRGRATDTQYF. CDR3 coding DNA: TGTGCCAGCAGCGTAGCTAACAGGGGGCGAGCAACAGATACGCAGTATTTT.

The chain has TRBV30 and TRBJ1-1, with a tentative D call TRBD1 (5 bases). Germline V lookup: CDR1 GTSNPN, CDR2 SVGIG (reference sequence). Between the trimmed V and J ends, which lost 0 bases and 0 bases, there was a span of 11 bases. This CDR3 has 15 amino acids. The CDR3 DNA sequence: TGTGCCTGGAGTGTAAAAGGGGTTATGAACACTGAAGCTTTCTTT. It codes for CAWSVKGVMNTEAFF.

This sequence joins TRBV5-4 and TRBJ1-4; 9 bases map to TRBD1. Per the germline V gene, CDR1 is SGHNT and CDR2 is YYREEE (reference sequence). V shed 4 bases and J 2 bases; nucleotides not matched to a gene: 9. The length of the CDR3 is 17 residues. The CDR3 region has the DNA TGTGCCAGCAGCACACTACAGGGGGCTACGACTAATGAAAAACTGTTTTTT. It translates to CASSTLQGATTNEKLFF.

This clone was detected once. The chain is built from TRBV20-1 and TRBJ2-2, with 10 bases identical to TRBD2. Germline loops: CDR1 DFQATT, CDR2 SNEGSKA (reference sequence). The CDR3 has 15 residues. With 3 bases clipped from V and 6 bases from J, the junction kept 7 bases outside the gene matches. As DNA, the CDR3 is TGCAGTGCTAGTGGCCTAGCGGGAGTGTCCGGGGAGCTGTTTTTT. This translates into CSASGLAGVSGELFF.

In DNA, the CDR3 is TGTGCCAGCCAACCACTAGCGGGAGGCGATGAGCAGTTCTTC. It encodes CASQPLAGGDEQFF. The genes are TRBV18 and TRBJ2-1, with 12 bases that match TRBD2. CDR3 length: 14 amino acids. CDR1 is KGHSH, CDR2 LQKENI, per germline. Losses at the gene ends were 8 bases for V and 8 bases for J; bases not matched to a gene: 7.

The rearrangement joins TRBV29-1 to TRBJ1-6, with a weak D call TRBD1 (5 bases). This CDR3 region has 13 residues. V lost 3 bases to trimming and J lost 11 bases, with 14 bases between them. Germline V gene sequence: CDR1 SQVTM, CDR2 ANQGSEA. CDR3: CSVDGGGGAPLHF. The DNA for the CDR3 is TGCAGCGTTGACGGGGGTGGTGGGGCACCCCTCCACTTT.

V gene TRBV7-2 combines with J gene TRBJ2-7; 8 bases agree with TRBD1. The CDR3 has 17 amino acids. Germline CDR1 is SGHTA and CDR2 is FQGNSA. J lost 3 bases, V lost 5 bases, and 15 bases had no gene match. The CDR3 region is CASSPQPSGQGFYEQYF. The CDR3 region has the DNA TGTGCCAGCAGCCCGCAACCCTCCGGACAGGGTTTCTACGAGCAGTACTTC.